Detailed here is one TCR beta chain. This entry is derived from a study of CD8+ T cells in alopecia areata. The sample's treatment: oral pan-JAK inhibitor, 5-10 mg twice daily. Sorted populations comprised CD4+ and CD8+ T cells obtained from PBMCs. The CDR3 sequence is 16 residues long. Germline CDR1 is GTSNPN and CDR2 is SVGIG (reference sequence). V was pared by 0 bases and J by 2 bases, with 6 bases of the junction left unmatched. Sequencing used cDNA as its template, made by extracting RNA and reverse transcribing it. TCRdb's table, derived via immunoSEQ multiplex PCR, lists solely in-frame clones and lacks some. The data show fewer than 250,000 clones, 45% to 75% seen once.

V is TRBV30 and J is TRBJ1-2, with 10 bases lining up with TRBD1. This TCR derives from a human donor with alopecia areata. The sequencing here drew on CD4+ T cells sorted from blood, taken at week 4, from a patient treated with tofacitinib. CDR3: CAWSVLGTGVNYGYTF. CDR3 DNA sequence: TGTGCCTGGAGTGTACTAGGGACAGGGGTCAACTATGGCTACACCTTC. The whole variable domain, filled in from reference TRBV30 and TRBJ1-2, reads SQTIHQWPATLVQPVGSPLSLECTVEGTSNPNLYWYRQAAGRGLQLLFYSVGIGQISSEVPQNLSASRPQDRQFILSSKKLLLSDSGFYLCAWSVLGTGVNYGYTFGSGTRLTVV.